This entry lists 16 T cell receptor beta chains sequenced from one sample in a study of shared clonotypes between healthy human individuals. Libraries were prepared by immunoSEQ multiplex PCR; TCRdb keeps only in-frame clonotypes and omits some of them. The sample includes about 1,900,000 clones, over 85% of them seen just once. The naive CD8 subset, CD45RO-negative cells positively selected for CCR7, excluded terminally differentiated effector memory CD45RA+ cells. Material for sequencing was naive CD8+ T cells sorted from blood. Receptor source: a man aged 18 to 29 in good health.

The chain uses TRBV27 and TRBJ2-1, with 9 bases lining up with TRBD1. This CDR3 spans 15 amino acids. Germline values: CDR1 MNHEY, CDR2 SMNVEV (reference sequence). V lost 2 bases and J lost 5; bases outside the gene matches: 4. The CDR3 DNA reads TGTGCCAGCAGTTTAACCGGGACAGGGAACAATGAGCAGTTCTTC. It is translated as CASSLTGTGNNEQFF.

The rearrangement links TRBV30 to TRBJ2-6, with no clear D. CDR1 and CDR2 (germline): GTSNPN, SVGIG (reference sequence). This CDR3 contains 13 residues. Trimming took 0 bases from V and 4 from J, leaving 4 bases between them. The CDR3 DNA follows: TGTGCCTGGAGTGTTATGGGGGCCAACGTCCTGACTTTC. It codes for CAWSVMGANVLTF.

The chain has TRBV6-1 and TRBJ1-2; D uncertain. The V gene lost 2 bases and the J gene lost 5 bases, with 9 bases spanning the gap. This CDR3 comprises 13 residues. Germline V CDR1 and CDR2: MNHNS, SASEGT. The CDR3, as DNA: TGTGCCAGCAGTGAACCCGGAGTTTATGGCTACACCTTC. Translation: CASSEPGVYGYTF.

The gene calls are TRBV13 and TRBJ2-7; 8 nucleotides line up with TRBD1. The ends lost 5 bases at V and 6 bases at J; junction bases unmatched: 3. Germline V gene data show CDR1 as PRHDT and CDR2 as FYEKMQ (reference sequence). The CDR3 covers 12 residues. This chain's CDR3 is CASSQTGAEQYF. The CDR3 coding sequence is TGTGCCAGCAGCCAGACAGGGGCCGAGCAGTACTTC.

This chain links TRBV27 with TRBJ2-1; D gene unclear. This CDR3 has 15 amino acids. The germline CDR1 and CDR2 sequences are MNHEY and SMNVEV (reference sequence). V dropped 11 bases and J dropped 0 bases, with 17 bases sitting between them. CDR3 amino acids: CAQTDGASSYNEQFF. The CDR3 DNA reads as TGTGCCCAGACCGACGGCGCCAGCTCCTACAATGAGCAGTTCTTC.

J is TRBJ2-7 and V is TRBV4-3; 8 positions agree with TRBD2. J lost 3 bases, V lost 0 bases, and 7 bases had no gene match. The CDR3 consists of 16 residues. Germline V CDR1 and CDR2: LGHNA, YSLEER. The CDR3 spells CASSQDGASGFYEQYF. The CDR3 coding sequence is TGCGCCAGCAGCCAAGATGGGGCTAGCGGGTTCTACGAGCAGTACTTC.

Comment on this clone: Within the sample, other DNA sequences also encode this same CDR3. V usage is TRBV7-8 and J usage is TRBJ2-7; TRBD1 might be the D (5 bases). V was clipped by 4 bases and J by 2 bases, with 9 bases between them. The CDR3 totals 13 residues. Germline V CDR1 and CDR2: SGHVS, FQNEAQ. The CDR3 coding sequence is TGTGCCAGCAGCTCTCAGGGCCCCTACGAGCAGTACTTC. It is translated as CASSSQGPYEQYF. Filled out from reference TRBV7-8 and TRBJ2-7, the complete variable domain reads GAGVSQSPRYKVAKRGQDVALRCDPISGHVSLFWYQQALGQGPEFLTYFQNEAQLDKSGLPSDRFFAERPEGSVSTLKIQRTQQEDSAVYLCASSSQGPYEQYFGPGTRLTVT.

V gene TRBV7-9 combines with J gene TRBJ2-7, with D possibly matching TRBD2 (5 bases). The CDR3 runs 15 residues. V lost 1 base to trimming and J lost 2 bases, with 12 bases between them. The germline CDR1 and CDR2 sequences are SEHNR and FQNEAQ (reference sequence). CDR3: CASSLGQTNPYEQYF. CDR3 coding DNA: TGTGCCAGCAGCTTAGGGCAGACTAATCCCTACGAGCAGTACTTC.

V and J are TRBV10-1 and TRBJ1-4, with 7 nucleotides matching TRBD1. The CDR3 has 14 amino acids. The germline gives CDR1 WNHNN, CDR2 SYGVQD (reference sequence). The ends lost 5 bases at V and 8 bases at J; junction bases unmatched: 8. The CDR3 spells CASSPDRDGEKLFF. The CDR3 coding sequence is TGCGCCAGCAGTCCTGACAGGGATGGCGAAAAACTGTTTTTT.

V and J are TRBV27 and TRBJ2-3, with D tentatively TRBD2 (6 bases). Germline CDR1 reads MNHEY; CDR2 reads SMNVEV (reference sequence). The length of the CDR3 is 15 residues. V was clipped by 1 base and J by 4 bases, with 12 bases between them. The DNA for the CDR3 is TGTGCCAGCAGTTTATTGCGGGGCGGCGCAGATACGCAGTATTTT. Translation: CASSLLRGGADTQYF.

Concerning this clone: Additional DNA sequences in this sample encode the identical CDR3. The CDR3 spells CASSIGIAYEQYF. DNA of the CDR3: TGTGCCAGTAGTATAGGAATAGCGTACGAGCAGTACTTC. V and J are TRBV19 and TRBJ2-7, with D tentatively TRBD2 (5 bases). This CDR3 is 13 amino acids long. Germline V gene sequence: CDR1 LNHDA, CDR2 SQIVND (reference sequence). Trimming took 1 base from V and 4 from J, leaving 8 bases between them.

The rearrangement links TRBV4-3 to TRBJ2-3; unclear D gene. Germline-derived CDR1 and CDR2 are LGHNA and YSLEER. The CDR3 contains 17 residues. V lost 4 bases and J 1 base, leaving 18 bases between the germline ends. Written as DNA, the CDR3 is TGCGCCAGCAGCCCGAGGCAGATGTCTTGGGGCACAGATACGCAGTATTTT. It translates to CASSPRQMSWGTDTQYF.

The V call is TRBV19, the J call TRBJ2-1; 11 bases fit TRBD1. The length of the CDR3 is 16 residues. Germline V gene lookup returns CDR1 LNHDA and CDR2 SQIVND (reference sequence). V trimming: 3 bases; J trimming: 9 bases; junction bases outside the gene matches: 10. This CDR3 is CASSIVWTGGYGEQFF. CDR3 coding DNA: TGTGCCAGTAGTATTGTCTGGACAGGGGGCTACGGTGAGCAGTTCTTC.

The J gene is TRBJ1-2, the V gene TRBV25-1, with D perhaps matching TRBD1 (6 bases). Germline CDR1 is MGHDK and CDR2 is SYGVNS. Trimming took off 6 bases at V and 8 bases at J, with 19 bases between the two ends. This CDR3 comprises 14 residues. The CDR3 sequence is CASRENWGAGGYTF. DNA of the CDR3: TGTGCCAGCAGGGAAAACTGGGGGGCAGGGGGCTACACCTTC.

V usage is TRBV19 and J usage is TRBJ1-5; unclear D gene. V was shortened by 2 bases and J by 3 bases, with 14 bases between the two germline ends. Germline values: CDR1 LNHDA, CDR2 SQIVND (reference sequence). The CDR3 has 16 amino acids. The CDR3 coding sequence is TGTGCCAGTAGTATAACCCCGAGGGTGATCAATCAGCCCCAGCATTTT. Translating it yields CASSITPRVINQPQHF.

This clone was found once. Other nucleotide sequences from this sample produce the same CDR3. The rearrangement joins TRBV4-1 to TRBJ2-7; D gene unclear. The ends were cut back, 1 base at V and 0 bases at J, with 10 bases in the middle. Germline lookup yields CDR1 MGHRA and CDR2 YSYEKL. CDR3 size: 15 residues. In nucleotides, the CDR3 is TGCGCCAGCAGCCAAGCGACGGGCAGCTCCTACGAGCAGTACTTC. Protein: CASSQATGSSYEQYF.